This T cell receptor (beta chain) emerged from a study of blood T cell repertoires in COVID-19. Participant age was roughly 18 to 100 years, and participants resided in fewer than 30 US areas. Clinical history as reported by participants underpinned cohort assignment. Recovered status applied to Cohort 3 donors who had two consecutive negative PCRs. It also applied to those with clearance or with symptom resolution. Data came from immunoSEQ multiplex PCR; TCRdb stores just in-frame clones and leaves some out. This repertoire shows over 200,000 clones, roughly 84% found once; its top ten account for 6.8%. The CDR3 is 14 amino acids. Losses at the gene ends were 11 bases for V and 6 bases for J; bases not matched to a gene: 11. Germline loops: CDR1 ENHRY, CDR2 SYGVKD.

The sequencing input was PBMCs or T cells enriched from blood (not recorded which). This TCR was recovered from a middle-aged woman who had recovered from COVID-19. This sequence joins TRBV10-3 and TRBJ1-1, with TRBD1 matching over 11 bases. The CDR3 nucleotides read TGTGCCGCCGGGGCGGGACAGGGGGGCCCTGAAGCTTTCTTT. Translated, it gives CAAGAGQGGPEAFF.